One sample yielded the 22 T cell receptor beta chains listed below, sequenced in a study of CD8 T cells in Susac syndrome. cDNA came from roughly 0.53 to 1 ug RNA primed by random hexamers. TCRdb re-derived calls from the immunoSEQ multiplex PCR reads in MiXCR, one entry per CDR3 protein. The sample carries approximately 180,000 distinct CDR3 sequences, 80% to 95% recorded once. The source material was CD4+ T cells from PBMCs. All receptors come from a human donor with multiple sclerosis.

For the CDR3, the DNA is TGTGCCAGCAGCCAAGAAGGAACAATCAACTCCTACGAGCAGTACTTC. Translated, it gives CASSQEGTINSYEQYF. This chain links TRBV3-1 with TRBJ2-7; D gene ambiguous. This CDR3 is built from 16 residues. CDR1 LGHDT and CDR2 YNNKEL come from the germline V gene (reference sequence). Trimming left V 0 bases short and J 0 bases short, with 12 bases between.

The CDR3: CASSPGQGKEKLFF. In DNA form, the CDR3 reads TGTGCCAGCTCACCGGGACAGGGGAAGGAAAAACTGTTTTTT. The chain is built from TRBV18 and TRBJ1-4; 10 positions agree with TRBD1. Per germline, CDR1 KGHSH and CDR2 LQKENI. This CDR3 comprises 14 residues. The junction had 3 bases not matched to a gene; V was cut back by 3 bases and J by 8 bases.

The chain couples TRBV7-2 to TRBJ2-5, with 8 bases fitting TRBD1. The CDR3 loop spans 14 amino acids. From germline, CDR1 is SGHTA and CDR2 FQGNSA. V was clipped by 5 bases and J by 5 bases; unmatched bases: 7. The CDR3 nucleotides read TGTGCCAGCAGCCTCGGGACAGGATTGGAGACCCAGTACTTC. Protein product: CASSLGTGLETQYF.

The chain's CDR3 is CASSLGEGAGNTIYF. CDR3 in DNA: TGCGCCAGCAGCTTGGGAGAAGGAGCTGGAAACACCATATATTTT. The rearrangement joins TRBV5-1 to TRBJ1-3; D uncertain. Germline assignment: CDR1 SGHRS and CDR2 YFSETQ. The CDR3 has 15 residues. Trimming stripped 0 bases from V and 2 bases from J, with 9 bases between.

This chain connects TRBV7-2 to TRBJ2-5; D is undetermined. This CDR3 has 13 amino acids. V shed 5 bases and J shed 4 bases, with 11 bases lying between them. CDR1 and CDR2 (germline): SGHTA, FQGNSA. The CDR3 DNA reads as TGTGCCAGCAGCCCAGTCTCGACAGAGACCCAGTACTTC. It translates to CASSPVSTETQYF.

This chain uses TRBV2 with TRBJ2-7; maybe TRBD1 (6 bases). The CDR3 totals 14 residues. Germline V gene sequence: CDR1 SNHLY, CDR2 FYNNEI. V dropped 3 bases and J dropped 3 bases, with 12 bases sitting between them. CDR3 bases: TGTGCCAGCAGTGAGGGACACCGATTCTACGAGCAGTACTTC. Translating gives CASSEGHRFYEQYF.

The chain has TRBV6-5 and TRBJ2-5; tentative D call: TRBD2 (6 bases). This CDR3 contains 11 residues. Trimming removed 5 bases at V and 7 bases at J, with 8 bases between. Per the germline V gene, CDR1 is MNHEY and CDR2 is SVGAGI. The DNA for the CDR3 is TGTGCCAGCAGTGTGGAGGGGACCCAGTACTTC. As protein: CASSVEGTQYF.

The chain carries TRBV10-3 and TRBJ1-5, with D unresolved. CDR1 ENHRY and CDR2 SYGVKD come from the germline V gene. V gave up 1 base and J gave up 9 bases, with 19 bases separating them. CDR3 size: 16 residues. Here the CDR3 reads CAISEFRSALDGPQHF. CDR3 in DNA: TGTGCCATCAGTGAGTTCCGGTCAGCCTTGGATGGGCCCCAGCATTTT.

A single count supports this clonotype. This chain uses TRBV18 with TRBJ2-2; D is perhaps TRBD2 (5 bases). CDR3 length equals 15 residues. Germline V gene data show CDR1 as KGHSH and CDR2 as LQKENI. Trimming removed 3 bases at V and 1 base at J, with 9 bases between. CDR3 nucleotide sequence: TGTGCCAGCTCACCCCAAGAGGGGAACACCGGGGAGCTGTTTTTT. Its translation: CASSPQEGNTGELFF.

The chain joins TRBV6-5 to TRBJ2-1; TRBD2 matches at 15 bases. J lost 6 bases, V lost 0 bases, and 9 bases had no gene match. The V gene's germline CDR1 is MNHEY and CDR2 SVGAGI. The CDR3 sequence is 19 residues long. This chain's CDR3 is CASSYSGLAGGGPGNEQFF. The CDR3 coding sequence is TGTGCCAGCAGTTACTCGGGACTAGCGGGGGGCGGCCCGGGCAATGAGCAGTTCTTC.

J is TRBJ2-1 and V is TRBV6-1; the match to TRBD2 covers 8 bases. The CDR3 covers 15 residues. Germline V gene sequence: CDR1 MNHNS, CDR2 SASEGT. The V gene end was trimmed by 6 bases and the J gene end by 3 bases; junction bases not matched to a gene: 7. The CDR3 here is CASRDGGAIYNEQFF. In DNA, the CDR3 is TGTGCCAGCAGGGACGGGGGGGCTATCTACAATGAGCAGTTCTTC.

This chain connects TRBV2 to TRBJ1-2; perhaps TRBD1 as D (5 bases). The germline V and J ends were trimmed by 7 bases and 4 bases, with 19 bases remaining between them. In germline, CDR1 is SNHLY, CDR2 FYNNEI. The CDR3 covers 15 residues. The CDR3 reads CASIPSGGTVYGYTF. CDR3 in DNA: TGTGCCAGCATCCCCTCCGGGGGGACGGTCTATGGCTACACCTTC.

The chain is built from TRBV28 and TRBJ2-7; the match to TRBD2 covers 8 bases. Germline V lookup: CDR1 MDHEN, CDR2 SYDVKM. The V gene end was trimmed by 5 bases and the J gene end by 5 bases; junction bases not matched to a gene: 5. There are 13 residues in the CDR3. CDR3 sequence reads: CASSPSSGHEQYF. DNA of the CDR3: TGTGCCAGCAGTCCTTCTAGCGGGCACGAGCAGTACTTC.

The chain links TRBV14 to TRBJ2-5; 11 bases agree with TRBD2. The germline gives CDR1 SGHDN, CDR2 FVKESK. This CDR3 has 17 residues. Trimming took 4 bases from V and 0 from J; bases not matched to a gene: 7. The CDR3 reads CASSRRLAGSYQETQYF. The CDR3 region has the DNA TGTGCCAGCAGCCGACGACTAGCGGGGTCGTACCAAGAGACCCAGTACTTC.

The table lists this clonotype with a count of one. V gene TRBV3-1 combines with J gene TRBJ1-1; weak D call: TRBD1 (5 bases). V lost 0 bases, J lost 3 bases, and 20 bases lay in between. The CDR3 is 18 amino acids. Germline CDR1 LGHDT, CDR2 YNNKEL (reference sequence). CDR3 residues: CASSQDRGRGWADTEAFF. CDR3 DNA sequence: TGTGCCAGCAGCCAAGATCGGGGGAGAGGTTGGGCTGACACTGAAGCTTTCTTT.

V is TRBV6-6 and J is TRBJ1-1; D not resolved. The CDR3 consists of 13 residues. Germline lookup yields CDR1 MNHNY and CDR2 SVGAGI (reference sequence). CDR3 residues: CAVEGKDGTEAFF. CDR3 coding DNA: TGTGCGGTTGAAGGAAAAGACGGGACTGAAGCTTTCTTT.

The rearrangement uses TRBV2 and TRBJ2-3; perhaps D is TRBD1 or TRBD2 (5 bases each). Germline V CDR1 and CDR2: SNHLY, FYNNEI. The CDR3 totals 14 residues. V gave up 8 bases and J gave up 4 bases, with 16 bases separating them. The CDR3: CASGGRVAADTQYF. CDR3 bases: TGTGCCAGCGGGGGAAGGGTTGCTGCAGATACGCAGTATTTT.

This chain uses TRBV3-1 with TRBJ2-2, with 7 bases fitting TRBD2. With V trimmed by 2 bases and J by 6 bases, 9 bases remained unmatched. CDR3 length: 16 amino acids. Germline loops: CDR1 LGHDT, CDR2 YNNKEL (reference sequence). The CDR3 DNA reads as TGTGCCAGCAGCCAATTCGCGGGGGTCGTAGCCGGGGAGCTGTTTTTT. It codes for CASSQFAGVVAGELFF.

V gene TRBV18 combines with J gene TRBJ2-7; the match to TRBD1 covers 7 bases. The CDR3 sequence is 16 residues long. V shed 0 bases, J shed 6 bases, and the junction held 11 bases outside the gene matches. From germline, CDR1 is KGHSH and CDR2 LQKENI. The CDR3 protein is CASSPPGERQGSEQYF. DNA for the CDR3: TGTGCCAGCTCACCACCGGGGGAAAGACAGGGCAGCGAGCAGTACTTC. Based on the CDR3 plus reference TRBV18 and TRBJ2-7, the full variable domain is NAGVMQNPRHLVRRRGQEARLRCSPMKGHSHVYWYRQLPEEGLKFMVYLQKENIIDESGMPKERFSAEFPKEGPSILRIQQVVRGDSAAYFCASSPPGERQGSEQYFGPGTRLTVT.

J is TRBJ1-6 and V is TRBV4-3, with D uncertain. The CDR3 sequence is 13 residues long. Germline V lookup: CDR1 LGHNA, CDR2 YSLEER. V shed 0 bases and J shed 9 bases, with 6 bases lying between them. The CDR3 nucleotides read TGCGCCAGCAGCCAAGAAGAGGGTTCACCCCTCCACTTT. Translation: CASSQEEGSPLHF.

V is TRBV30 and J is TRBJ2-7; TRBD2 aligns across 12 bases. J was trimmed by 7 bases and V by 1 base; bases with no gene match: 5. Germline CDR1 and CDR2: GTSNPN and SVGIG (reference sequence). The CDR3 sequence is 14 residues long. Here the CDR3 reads CAWSGLAGGWEQYF. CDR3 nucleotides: TGTGCCTGGAGTGGCCTAGCGGGGGGGTGGGAGCAGTACTTC.

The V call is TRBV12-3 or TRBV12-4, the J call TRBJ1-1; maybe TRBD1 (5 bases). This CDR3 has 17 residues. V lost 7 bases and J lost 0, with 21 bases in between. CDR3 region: CASTVQGGNFMNTEAFF. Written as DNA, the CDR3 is TGTGCCAGCACCGTCCAGGGAGGAAACTTTATGAACACTGAAGCTTTCTTT.